The sequence of this TCR beta chain was determined in a study of graft-versus-host responses after intestinal transplantation. Looking at the study overall: Isolated intestinal, liver-intestinal, or multivisceral transplants were what recipients had. Uniformly, recipients were administered anti-thymocyte globulin induction with subsequent tacrolimus and steroids for approximately three years.

J was trimmed by 2 bases and V by 1 base; bases with no gene match: 0. This CDR3 is 14 amino acids long. The V gene's germline CDR1 is LNHDA and CDR2 SQIVND (reference sequence). The table came from immunoSEQ multiplex PCR; TCRdb's copy has only in-frame clones and leaves some out. The repertoire holds 90,000 to 150,000 clones, with 85% to 95% as singletons. A word on this clone: Antigen unknown.

Overall study results and limits: Among recipient marrow samples, GvH clones were found; some appeared first in ileum or blood. An association linked early post-transplant HvG declines with peak circulating GvH clone levels.

This specimen consisted of unstimulated CD8+ T cells sorted from spleen or lymph node cells, obtained before intestinal transplant. The V and J genes are TRBV19 and TRBJ1-2; TRBD1 aligns across 8 bases. The sequence derives from a human donor who received an intestinal transplant. This CDR3 is CASSIGTGNYGYTF. The CDR3 DNA is TGTGCCAGTAGTATAGGGACAGGGAACTATGGCTACACCTTC.